Below are 15 T cell receptor beta chains sequenced from a single sample in a study of shared clonotypes between healthy human individuals. TCRdb keeps only in-frame clones here, not all; method: immunoSEQ multiplex PCR. The sample gives about 2 million clones, 85% to 95% of which show up once; 0.1% to 0.15% is in the top ten. The specimen sequenced was naive CD4+ T cells sorted from blood. Subset described: CD45RA+ positively selected. The receptors derive from a man younger than 30 in good health.

The rearrangement uses TRBV5-6 and TRBJ2-2, with D possibly called TRBD1 or TRBD2 (5 bases each). The germline V and J ends were trimmed by 5 bases and 5 bases, with 16 bases remaining between them. Germline V gene data show CDR1 as SGHDT and CDR2 as YYEEEE. This CDR3 has 15 amino acids. CDR3 DNA: TGTGCCAGCAGAGAACGGGGCCTCGGGACCGGGGAGCTGTTTTTT. Protein: CASRERGLGTGELFF.

This clone occurred a few times. V gene TRBV4-1 combines with J gene TRBJ1-2; D is possibly TRBD1 (6 bases). Deletions cut 1 base from V and 8 bases from J, with 11 bases between. The CDR3 has 13 amino acids. CDR1 MGHRA and CDR2 YSYEKL come from the germline V gene. The CDR3 sequence: CASSQVRGQGYTF. For the CDR3, the DNA is TGCGCCAGCAGCCAAGTCCGGGGGCAGGGCTACACCTTC.

J is TRBJ2-7 and V is TRBV5-1; D remains ambiguous. The CDR3 consists of 14 residues. The germline V and J ends were trimmed by 4 bases and 0 bases, with 11 bases remaining between them. CDR1 and CDR2 from the germline V gene are SGHRS and YFSETQ. CDR3 nucleotide sequence: TGCGCCAGCAGCACCGGACCCAGCTCCTACGAGCAGTACTTC. This gives the protein CASSTGPSSYEQYF.

The rearrangement links TRBV25-1 to TRBJ2-6; D call uncertain. V lost 6 bases to trimming and J lost 0 bases, with 12 bases between them. CDR3 size: 16 residues. CDR1 is MGHDK, CDR2 SYGVNS, per germline. DNA of the CDR3: TGTGCCAGCAGCACCGGACGGAGCTCTGGGGCCAACGTCCTGACTTTC. Translation: CASSTGRSSGANVLTF.

V and J are TRBV18 and TRBJ1-1; a possible D gene is TRBD1 (5 bases). The V end lost 5 bases, the J end lost 1 base, and 14 bases lay between the germline ends. Germline loops: CDR1 KGHSH, CDR2 LQKENI. The CDR3 sequence is 15 residues long. The chain's CDR3 is CASSTSRTSNTEAFF. In nucleotides, the CDR3 is TGTGCCAGCTCAACGTCTAGGACATCGAACACTGAAGCTTTCTTT. Combining the CDR3 with reference TRBV18 and TRBJ1-1 gives the whole variable domain NAGVMQNPRHLVRRRGQEARLRCSPMKGHSHVYWYRQLPEEGLKFMVYLQKENIIDESGMPKERFSAEFPKEGPSILRIQQVVRGDSAAYFCASSTSRTSNTEAFFGQGTRLTVV.

The chain is built from TRBV5-6 and TRBJ1-1; D may be TRBD1 (5 bases). The CDR3 totals 14 residues. The germline V gene encodes CDR1 SGHDT and CDR2 YYEEEE. V gave up 1 base and J gave up 7 bases, with 14 bases separating them. The CDR3 spells CASSLFLGVSEAFF. The CDR3, as DNA: TGTGCCAGCAGCTTGTTTCTGGGGGTGAGTGAAGCTTTCTTT. Supplemented by reference TRBV5-6 and TRBJ1-1, the full variable domain reads DAGVTQSPTHLIKTRGQQVTLRCSPKSGHDTVSWYQQALGQGPQFIFQYYEEEERQRGNFPDRFSGHQFPNYSSELNVNALLLGDSALYLCASSLFLGVSEAFFGQGTRLTVV.

The chain carries TRBV19 and TRBJ2-5; 11 nucleotides match TRBD2. The CDR3 is 16 amino acids. The V segment lost 5 bases and the J segment 1 base; nucleotides outside the gene matches: 6. Germline CDR1 is LNHDA and CDR2 is SQIVND (reference sequence). This chain's CDR3 is CASSPGGLAAQETQYF. As DNA, the CDR3 is TGTGCCAGTAGTCCGGGGGGACTAGCGGCCCAAGAGACCCAGTACTTC.

CDR3 sequence: CASSARQGEDGYTF. The CDR3 DNA reads as TGTGCCAGCAGCGCCCGTCAGGGGGAGGATGGCTACACCTTC. The chain is built from TRBV7-8 and TRBJ1-2, with 7 positions matching TRBD1. There are 14 residues in the CDR3. The germline CDR1 and CDR2 sequences are SGHVS and FQNEAQ. Trimming at V came to 5 bases and at J to 6 bases, leaving 9 bases not matched to a gene.

V is TRBV29-1 and J is TRBJ1-2; TRBD1 agrees at 8 bases. The V and J ends lost 5 bases and 6 bases, in that order; junction bases with no gene match: 14. Germline CDR1 reads SQVTM; CDR2 reads ANQGSEA. This CDR3 comprises 15 residues. This chain's CDR3 is CSVLEVAGGANGYTF. The CDR3 DNA reads as TGCAGCGTTTTAGAGGTCGCAGGGGGCGCCAATGGCTACACCTTC.

The chain combines TRBV2 with TRBJ1-4; TRBD1 matches at 7 bases. The trim removed 7 bases at V and 4 bases at J, leaving 6 bases unmatched. The CDR3 extends over 14 amino acids. Germline lookup yields CDR1 SNHLY and CDR2 FYNNEI. CDR3 loop: CASNRQGRNEKLFF. The CDR3 DNA reads TGTGCCAGCAACCGACAGGGCCGTAATGAAAAACTGTTTTTT.

This clone was recorded only once. The chain is built from TRBV5-4 and TRBJ2-7; D is uncertain. Germline loops: CDR1 SGHNT, CDR2 YYREEE (reference sequence). V was cut by 0 bases and J by 4 bases, with 5 bases left in between. The CDR3 is 12 residues long. This CDR3 is CASSLGYYEQYF. The CDR3 DNA is TGTGCCAGCAGCTTGGGGTATTACGAGCAGTACTTC.

V usage is TRBV6-1 and J usage is TRBJ1-2, with D possibly TRBD1 on 5 matching bases. Germline V gene data show CDR1 as MNHNS and CDR2 as SASEGT. CDR3 length equals 15 residues. The V end lost 2 bases, the J end lost 4 bases, and 14 bases lay between the germline ends. CDR3 region: CASSEPLQGPYGYTF. In DNA form, the CDR3 reads TGTGCCAGCAGTGAACCCCTCCAGGGCCCCTATGGCTACACCTTC.

The chain couples TRBV28 to TRBJ1-2, with D hard to call. Germline V gene sequence: CDR1 MDHEN, CDR2 SYDVKM. Trimming cost V 4 bases and J 6 bases, with 6 bases left between them. This CDR3 is built from 11 residues. The CDR3 sequence is CASSWGNGYTF. CDR3 DNA: TGTGCCAGCAGTTGGGGAAATGGCTACACCTTC.

V is TRBV23-1 and J is TRBJ2-7; 8 bases line up with TRBD1. TRBV23-1 is an ORF, and what it does is uncertain. The V and J ends lost 2 bases and 2 bases, in that order; junction bases with no gene match: 5. The CDR3 is 15 residues long. The CDR3 reads CASSQVGQGTYEQYF. The CDR3 DNA reads as TGCGCCAGCAGTCAAGTTGGACAGGGAACCTACGAGCAGTACTTC.

This sequence joins TRBV19 and TRBJ2-6; D ambiguous. Trimming pared 7 bases from V and 0 bases from J, leaving 13 bases between. CDR3 length equals 16 residues. Germline CDR1 LNHDA, CDR2 SQIVND (reference sequence). CDR3 residues: CASTIRGSSGANVLTF. DNA for the CDR3: TGTGCCAGTACCATCCGCGGTTCCTCTGGGGCCAACGTCCTGACTTTC.